This TCR beta chain stems from a study of shared clonotypes between healthy human individuals. Whole-study findings and limits: Richness estimates generally favored naive over memory subsets.

CD8 cells regarded as naive lacked CD45RO, were positively chosen for CCR7, and omitted terminally differentiated effector memory CD45RA+ cells. A note on this clone: Its antigen is undetermined. Other DNA sequences of this sample code for an identical CDR3.

The data were produced by immunoSEQ multiplex PCR, yet TCRdb's version contains in-frame clones alone and is incomplete. The profile shows some 2,000,000 clones, roughly 94% of them singletons. The germline gives CDR1 LNHNV, CDR2 YYDKDF (reference sequence). This CDR3 contains 14 residues. V lost 0 bases and J 3 bases, leaving 8 bases between the germline ends. Sequencing input: naive CD8+ T cells sorted from blood. The rearrangement links TRBV15 to TRBJ1-1, with unresolved D. This sequence originates from a man aged 18 to 29 in good health. The CDR3 coding sequence is TGTGCCACCAGCAGAGATCGGGGAGACACTGAAGCTTTCTTT. This translates into CATSRDRGDTEAFF.